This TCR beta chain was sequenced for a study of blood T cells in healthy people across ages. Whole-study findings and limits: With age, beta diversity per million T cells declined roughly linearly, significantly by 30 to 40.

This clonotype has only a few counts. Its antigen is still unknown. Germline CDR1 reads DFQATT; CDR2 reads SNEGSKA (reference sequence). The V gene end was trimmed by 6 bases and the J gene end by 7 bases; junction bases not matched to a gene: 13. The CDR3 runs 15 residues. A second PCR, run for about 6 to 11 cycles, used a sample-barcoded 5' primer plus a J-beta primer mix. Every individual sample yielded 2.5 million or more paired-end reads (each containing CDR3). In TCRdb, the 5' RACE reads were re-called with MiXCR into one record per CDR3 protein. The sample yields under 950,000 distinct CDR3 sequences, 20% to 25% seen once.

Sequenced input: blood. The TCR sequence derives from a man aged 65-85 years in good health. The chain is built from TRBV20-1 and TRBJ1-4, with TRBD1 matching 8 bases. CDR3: CSAGTGGFLGEKLFF. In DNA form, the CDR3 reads TGCAGTGCAGGCACAGGGGGTTTTCTAGGTGAAAAACTGTTTTTT.